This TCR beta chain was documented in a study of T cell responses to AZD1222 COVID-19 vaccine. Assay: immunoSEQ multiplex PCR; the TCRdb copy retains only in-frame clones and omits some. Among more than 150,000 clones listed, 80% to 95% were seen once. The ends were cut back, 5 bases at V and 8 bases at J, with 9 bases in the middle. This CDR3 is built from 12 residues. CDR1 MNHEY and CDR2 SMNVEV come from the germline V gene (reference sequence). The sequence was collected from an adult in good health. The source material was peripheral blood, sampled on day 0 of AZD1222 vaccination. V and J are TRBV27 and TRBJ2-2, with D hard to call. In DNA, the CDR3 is TGTGCCAGCAGTCTCCCGCGGGGGGAGCTGTTTTTT. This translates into CASSLPRGELFF.